This TCR beta chain was obtained from a study of cytotoxic CD8 clonotypes in ibrutinib-treated CLL listed by TCRdb under 2021. With regard to the full study: The cohort included roughly 15 treatment-naive and about a dozen relapsed/refractory patients; some 18 were IGHV unmutated. Responses were partial in some 24 patients and complete in 2; after median 68 months follow-up, about 14 stayed in remission and about twelve progressed. Cryopreserved peripheral blood mononuclear cells were obtained before treatment, at response, and at either sustained remission or disease progression. An average of about 260,000 productive templates and around 100,000 productive rearrangements was obtained per sample. Longitudinal samples were available for about 30% of the roughly 90 trial participants. Every remission and progressive disease sample was obtained while ibrutinib was still being received by the patients. Response samples were taken after a median of roughly 12 months on treatment, ranging from about 6 to 40 months. Findings and caveats that apply to the study as a whole: Clonality increased at ibrutinib response, stayed stable in sustained remission, and fell back toward baseline at progression. Public clonotypes were rare and either shrank or stayed stable during treatment, and the rise in clonality at ibrutinib response reflected expansion of private clonotypes. Sustained-remission and progressing patients did not have matched sampling times, and lymph node repertoires were not examined. At baseline, clonality was higher than in age-matched healthy donors and showed a strong correlation with circulating CD8+ T-cell counts.

For CDR1 and CDR2, the germline V gene (reference sequence) lists LNHDA and SQIVND. Taken from cysteine to phenylalanine, the CDR3 has 12 residues. Only CDR3 DNA is held: 36 bases, read in frame from base 1. V is clipped by 5 bases and J by 6 bases, and the sequence between their germline boundaries is 11 bases long. A MiSeq instrument was used for deep resolution sequencing, which targeted depths ranging from 1 in 1 million up to 1 in 200,000 T cells, with coverage averaging 10x for each clonotype. The immunoSEQ hsTCRB Kit was used to generate TCR beta libraries. The study's own analysis went as follows. The data were analyzed with ImmunoSEQ Analyzer and ImmunoSEQ Data Assistant, and V, D and J gene assignments followed IMGT definitions. Clonality was computed as one minus normalized Shannon entropy of productive rearrangement frequencies, ranging from 0 to 1. Only overrepresented clonotypes making up at least 0.05% of each patient's repertoire were included in the public clonotype analysis. Some twelve repertoires from age-matched healthy donors, obtained from immuneACCESS, served as clonality controls. TCRdb obtained this table from immuneACCESS and retained in-frame rearrangements with V and J assigned. These tables miss some clones; where compared with another copy, unresolved V genes account for less than half of the shortfall, and the remainder is unexplained. That table gives V, J and clone size, and the DNA gave D and trimming. For this sample there are 50,000 or so clones; 70% to 90% appear just once. The ten biggest clones cover just over 20% of the sample.

A note on this clone: Its antigen specificity is not known. No qualities accompany the bases; no much larger clone lies one base away.

In light of the paper, this sample's time point label describes: roughly 23 months on ibrutinib. Roughly 2 micrograms of genomic DNA were extracted from cryopreserved PBMCs for TCR beta library preparation. Longitudinal blood samples from CLL patients on ibrutinib monotherapy were analyzed using high-throughput TCR beta sequencing. Patients were enrolled in a phase 2 open-label single-center ibrutinib monotherapy trial. Rearrangement joined TRBV19 to TRBJ2-7; the D gene is unclear. This TCR was sampled from a human donor with chronic lymphocytic leukemia. The sample was PBMCs, taken after 24 months of ibrutinib treatment. The sequence in DNA is TGTGCCAGTAGTCCCCTAATTGGCGAGCAGTACTTC. Translated, it reads CASSPLIGEQYF.